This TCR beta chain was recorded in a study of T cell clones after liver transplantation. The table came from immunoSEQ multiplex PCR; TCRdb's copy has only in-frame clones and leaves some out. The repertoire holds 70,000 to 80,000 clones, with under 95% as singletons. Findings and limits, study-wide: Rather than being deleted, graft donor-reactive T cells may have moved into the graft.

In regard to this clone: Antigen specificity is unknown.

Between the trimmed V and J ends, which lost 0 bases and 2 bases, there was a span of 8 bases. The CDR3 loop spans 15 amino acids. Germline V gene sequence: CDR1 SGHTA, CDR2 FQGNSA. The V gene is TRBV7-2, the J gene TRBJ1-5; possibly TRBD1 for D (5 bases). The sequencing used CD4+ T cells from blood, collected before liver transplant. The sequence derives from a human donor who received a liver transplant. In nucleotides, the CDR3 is TGTGCCAGCAGCTTAGCCGGGGGAGGCAATCAGCCCCAGCATTTT. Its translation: CASSLAGGGNQPQHF.